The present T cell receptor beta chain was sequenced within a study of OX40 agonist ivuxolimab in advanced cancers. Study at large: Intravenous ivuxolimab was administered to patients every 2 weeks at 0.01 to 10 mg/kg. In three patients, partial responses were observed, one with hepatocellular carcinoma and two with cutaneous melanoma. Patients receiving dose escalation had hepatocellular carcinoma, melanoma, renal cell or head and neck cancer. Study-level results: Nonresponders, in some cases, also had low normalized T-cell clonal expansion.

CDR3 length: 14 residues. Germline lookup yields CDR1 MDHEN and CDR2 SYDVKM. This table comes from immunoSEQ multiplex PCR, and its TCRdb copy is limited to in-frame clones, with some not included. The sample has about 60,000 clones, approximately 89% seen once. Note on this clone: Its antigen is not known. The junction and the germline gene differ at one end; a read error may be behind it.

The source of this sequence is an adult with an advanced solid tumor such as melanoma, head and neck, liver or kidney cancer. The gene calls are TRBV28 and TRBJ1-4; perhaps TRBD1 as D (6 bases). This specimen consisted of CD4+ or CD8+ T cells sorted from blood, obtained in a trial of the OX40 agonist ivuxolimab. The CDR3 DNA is TGTGCCAGCAGCCCTGGACAGTCTAAAGAAAAACTGTTTTTT. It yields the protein CASSPGQSKEKLFF.